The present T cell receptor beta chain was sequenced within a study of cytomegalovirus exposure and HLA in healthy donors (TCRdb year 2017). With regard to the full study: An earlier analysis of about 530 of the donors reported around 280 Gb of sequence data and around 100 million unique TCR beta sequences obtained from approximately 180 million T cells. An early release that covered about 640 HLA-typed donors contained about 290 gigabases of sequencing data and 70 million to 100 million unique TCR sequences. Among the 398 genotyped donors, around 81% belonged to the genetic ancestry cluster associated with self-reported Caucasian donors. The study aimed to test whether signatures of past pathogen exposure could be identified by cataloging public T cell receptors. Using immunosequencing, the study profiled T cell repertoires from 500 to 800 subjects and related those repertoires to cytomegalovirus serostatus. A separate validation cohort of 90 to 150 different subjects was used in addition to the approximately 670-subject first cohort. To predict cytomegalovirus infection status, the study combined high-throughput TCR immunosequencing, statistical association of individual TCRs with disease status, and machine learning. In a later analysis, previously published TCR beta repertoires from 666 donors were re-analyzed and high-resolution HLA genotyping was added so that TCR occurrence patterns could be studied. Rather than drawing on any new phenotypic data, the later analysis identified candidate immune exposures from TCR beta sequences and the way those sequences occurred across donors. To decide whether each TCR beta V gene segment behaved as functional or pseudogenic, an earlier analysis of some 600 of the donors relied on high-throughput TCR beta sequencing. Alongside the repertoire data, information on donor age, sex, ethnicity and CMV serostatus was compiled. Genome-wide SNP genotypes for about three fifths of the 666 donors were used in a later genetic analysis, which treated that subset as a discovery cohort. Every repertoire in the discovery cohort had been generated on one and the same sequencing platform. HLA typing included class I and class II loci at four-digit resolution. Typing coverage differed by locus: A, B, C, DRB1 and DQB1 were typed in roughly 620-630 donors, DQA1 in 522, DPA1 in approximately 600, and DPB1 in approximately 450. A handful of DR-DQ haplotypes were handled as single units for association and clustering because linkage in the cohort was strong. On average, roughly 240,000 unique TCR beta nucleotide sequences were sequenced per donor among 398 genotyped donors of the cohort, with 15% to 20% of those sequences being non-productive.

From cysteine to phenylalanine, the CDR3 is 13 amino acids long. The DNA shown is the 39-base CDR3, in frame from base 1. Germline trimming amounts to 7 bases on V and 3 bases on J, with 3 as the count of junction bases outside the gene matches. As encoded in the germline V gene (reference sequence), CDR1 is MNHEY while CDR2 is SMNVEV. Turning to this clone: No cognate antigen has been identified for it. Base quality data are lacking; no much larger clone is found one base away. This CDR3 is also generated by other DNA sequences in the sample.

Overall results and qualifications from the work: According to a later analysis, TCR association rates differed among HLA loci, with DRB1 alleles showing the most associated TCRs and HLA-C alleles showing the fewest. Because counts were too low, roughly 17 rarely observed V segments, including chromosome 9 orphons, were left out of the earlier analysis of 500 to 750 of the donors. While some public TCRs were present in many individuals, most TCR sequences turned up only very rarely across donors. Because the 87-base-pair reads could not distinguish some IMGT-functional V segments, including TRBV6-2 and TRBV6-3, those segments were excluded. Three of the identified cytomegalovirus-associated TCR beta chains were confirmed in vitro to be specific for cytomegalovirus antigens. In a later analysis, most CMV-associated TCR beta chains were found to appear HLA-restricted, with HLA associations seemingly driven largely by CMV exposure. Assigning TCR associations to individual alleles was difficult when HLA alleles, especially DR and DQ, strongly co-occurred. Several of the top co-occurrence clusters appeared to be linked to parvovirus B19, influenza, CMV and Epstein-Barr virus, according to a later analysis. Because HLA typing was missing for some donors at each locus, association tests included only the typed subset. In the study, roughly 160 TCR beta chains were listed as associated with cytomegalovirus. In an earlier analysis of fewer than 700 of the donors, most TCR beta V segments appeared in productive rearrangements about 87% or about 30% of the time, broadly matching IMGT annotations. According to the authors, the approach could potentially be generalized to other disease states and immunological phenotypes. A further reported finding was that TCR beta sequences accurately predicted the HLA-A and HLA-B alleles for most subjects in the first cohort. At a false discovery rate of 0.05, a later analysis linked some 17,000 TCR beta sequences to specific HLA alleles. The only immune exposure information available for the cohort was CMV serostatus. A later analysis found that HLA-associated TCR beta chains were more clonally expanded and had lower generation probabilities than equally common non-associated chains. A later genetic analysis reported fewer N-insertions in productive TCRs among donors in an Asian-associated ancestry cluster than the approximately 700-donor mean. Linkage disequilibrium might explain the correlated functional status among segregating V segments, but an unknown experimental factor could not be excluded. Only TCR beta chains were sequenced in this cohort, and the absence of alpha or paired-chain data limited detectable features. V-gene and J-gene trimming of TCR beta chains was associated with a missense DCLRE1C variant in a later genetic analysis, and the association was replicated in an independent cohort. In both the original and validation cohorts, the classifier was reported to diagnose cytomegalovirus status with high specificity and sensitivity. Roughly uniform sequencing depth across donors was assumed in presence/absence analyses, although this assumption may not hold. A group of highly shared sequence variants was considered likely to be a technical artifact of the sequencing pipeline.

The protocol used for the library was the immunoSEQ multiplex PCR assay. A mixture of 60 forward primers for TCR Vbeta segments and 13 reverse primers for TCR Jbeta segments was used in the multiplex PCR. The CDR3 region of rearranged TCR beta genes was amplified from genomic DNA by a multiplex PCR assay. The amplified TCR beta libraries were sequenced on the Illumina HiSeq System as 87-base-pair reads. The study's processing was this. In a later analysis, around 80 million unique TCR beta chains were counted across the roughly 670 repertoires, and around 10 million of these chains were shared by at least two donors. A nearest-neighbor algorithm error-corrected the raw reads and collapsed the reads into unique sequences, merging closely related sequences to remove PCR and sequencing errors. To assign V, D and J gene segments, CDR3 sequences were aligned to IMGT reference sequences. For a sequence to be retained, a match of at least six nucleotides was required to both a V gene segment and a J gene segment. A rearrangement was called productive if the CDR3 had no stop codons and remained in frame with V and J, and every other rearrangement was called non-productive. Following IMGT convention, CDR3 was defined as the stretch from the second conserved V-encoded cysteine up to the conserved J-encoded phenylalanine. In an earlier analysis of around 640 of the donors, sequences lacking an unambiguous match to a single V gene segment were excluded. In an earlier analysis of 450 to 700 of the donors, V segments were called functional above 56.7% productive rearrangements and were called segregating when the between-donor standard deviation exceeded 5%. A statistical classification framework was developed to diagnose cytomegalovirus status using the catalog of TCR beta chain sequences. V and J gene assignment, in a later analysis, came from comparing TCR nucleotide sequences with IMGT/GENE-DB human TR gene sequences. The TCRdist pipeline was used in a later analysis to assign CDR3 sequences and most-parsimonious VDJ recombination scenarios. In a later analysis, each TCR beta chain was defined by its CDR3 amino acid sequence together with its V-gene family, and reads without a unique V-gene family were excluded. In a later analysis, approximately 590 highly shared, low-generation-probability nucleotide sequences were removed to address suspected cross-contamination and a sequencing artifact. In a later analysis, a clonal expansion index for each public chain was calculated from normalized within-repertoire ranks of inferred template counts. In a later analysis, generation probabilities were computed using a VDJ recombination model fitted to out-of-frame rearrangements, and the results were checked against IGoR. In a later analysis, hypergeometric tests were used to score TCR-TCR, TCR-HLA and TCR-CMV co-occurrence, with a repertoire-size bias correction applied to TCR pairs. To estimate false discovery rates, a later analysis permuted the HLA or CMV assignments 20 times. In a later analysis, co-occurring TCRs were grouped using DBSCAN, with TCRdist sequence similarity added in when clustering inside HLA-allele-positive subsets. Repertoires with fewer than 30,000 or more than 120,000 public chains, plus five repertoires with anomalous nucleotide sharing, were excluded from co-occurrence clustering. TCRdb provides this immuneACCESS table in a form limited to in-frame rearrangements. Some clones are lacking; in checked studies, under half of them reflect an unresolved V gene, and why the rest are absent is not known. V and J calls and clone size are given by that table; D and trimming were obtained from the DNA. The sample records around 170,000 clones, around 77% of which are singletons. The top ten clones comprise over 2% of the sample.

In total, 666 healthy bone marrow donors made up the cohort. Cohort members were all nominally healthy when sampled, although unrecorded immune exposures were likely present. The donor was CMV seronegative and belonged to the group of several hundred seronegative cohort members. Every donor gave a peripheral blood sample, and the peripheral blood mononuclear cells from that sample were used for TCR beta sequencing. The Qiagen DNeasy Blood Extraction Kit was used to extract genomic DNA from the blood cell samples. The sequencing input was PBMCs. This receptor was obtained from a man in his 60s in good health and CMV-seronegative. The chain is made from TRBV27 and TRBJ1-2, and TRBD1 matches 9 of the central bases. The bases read TGTGCCAGCACCAGGACAGGGGACTATGGCTACACCTTC. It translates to CASTRTGDYGYTF.